The present entry profiles one T cell receptor (beta chain) with its context. Antigen: not known. This specimen comes from a study of T-cell memory formation after mild COVID-19. Study-wide results and limits: Most CD4+ clones that shrank were in CM and EM, while CD8+ ones turned up in EMRA. Day 15 to 85 contracting clones showed balanced CD4/CD8; day 15 to 37 expanders favored CD4+.

Sample barcodes and UMIs were carried by the TCR alpha and TCR beta cDNA libraries that 5'RACE generated with constant-segment primers. Each CDR3 protein gets one entry after TCRdb re-called the 5' RACE reads with MiXCR. The sample lists 250,000 to 350,000 distinct CDR3 sequences, roughly a fifth occurring once. Germline V lookup: CDR1 SGHRS, CDR2 YFSETQ. V was clipped by 2 bases and J by 6 bases, with 17 bases between them. This CDR3 region has 16 residues. The rearrangement links TRBV5-1 to TRBJ2-2; D possibly corresponds to TRBD2 (6 bases). Sequencing was performed on PBMCs or a T cell subset sorted from them (not recorded which). This sequence originates from a man younger than 35 who had mild COVID-19 (a few samples of this study predate the infection). Cell type and time point are not known. The DNA of the CDR3 is TGCGCCAGCAGCTTAATAGGCGGTCGACTAGCCGGGGAGCTGTTTTTT. It translates to CASSLIGGRLAGELFF.